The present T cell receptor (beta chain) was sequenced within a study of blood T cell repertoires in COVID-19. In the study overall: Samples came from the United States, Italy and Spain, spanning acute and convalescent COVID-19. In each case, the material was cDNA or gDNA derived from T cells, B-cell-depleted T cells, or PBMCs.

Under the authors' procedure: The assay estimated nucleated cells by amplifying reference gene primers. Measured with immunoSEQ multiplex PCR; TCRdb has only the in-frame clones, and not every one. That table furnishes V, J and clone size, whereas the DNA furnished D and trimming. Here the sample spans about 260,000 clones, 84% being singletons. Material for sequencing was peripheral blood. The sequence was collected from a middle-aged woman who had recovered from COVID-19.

The CDR3 DNA follows: TGTGCCAGCAGCTTACAGAACAATCAGCCCCAGCATTTT. Translated: CASSLQNNQPQHF. This chain connects TRBV5-5 to TRBJ1-5; D gene uncertain. Per the germline V gene, CDR1 is SGHKS and CDR2 is YYEKEE (reference sequence). The CDR3 is 13 amino acids. The V end lost 2 bases, the J end lost 3 bases, and 6 bases lay between the germline ends.